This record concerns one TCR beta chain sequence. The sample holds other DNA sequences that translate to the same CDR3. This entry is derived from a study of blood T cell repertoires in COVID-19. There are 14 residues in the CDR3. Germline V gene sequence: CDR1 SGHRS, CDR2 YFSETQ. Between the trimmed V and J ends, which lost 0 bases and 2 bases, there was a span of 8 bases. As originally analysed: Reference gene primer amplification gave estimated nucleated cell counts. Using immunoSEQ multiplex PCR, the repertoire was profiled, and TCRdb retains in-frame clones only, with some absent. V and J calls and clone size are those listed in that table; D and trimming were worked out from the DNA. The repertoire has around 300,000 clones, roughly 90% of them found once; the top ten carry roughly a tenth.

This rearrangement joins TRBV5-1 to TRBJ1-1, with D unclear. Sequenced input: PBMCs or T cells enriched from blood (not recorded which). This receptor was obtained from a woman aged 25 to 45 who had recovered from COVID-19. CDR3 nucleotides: TGCGCCAGCAGCTTGGGGACGGGAAACACTGAAGCTTTCTTT. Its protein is CASSLGTGNTEAFF.